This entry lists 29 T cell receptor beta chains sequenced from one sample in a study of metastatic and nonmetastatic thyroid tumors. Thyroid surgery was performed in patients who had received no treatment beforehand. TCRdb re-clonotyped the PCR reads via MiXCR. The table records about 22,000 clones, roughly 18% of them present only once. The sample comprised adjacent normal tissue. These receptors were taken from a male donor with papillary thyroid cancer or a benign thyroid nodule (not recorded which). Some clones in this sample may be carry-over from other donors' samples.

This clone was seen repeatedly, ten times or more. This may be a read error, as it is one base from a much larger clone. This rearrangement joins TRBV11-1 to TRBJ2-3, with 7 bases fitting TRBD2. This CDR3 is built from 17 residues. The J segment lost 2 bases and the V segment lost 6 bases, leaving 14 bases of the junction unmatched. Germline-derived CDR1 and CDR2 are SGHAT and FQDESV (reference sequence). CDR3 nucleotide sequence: TGTGCCAGCAGAAATGCCTTGGGGAGCGGGGTCACAGATACGCAGTATTTT. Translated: CASRNALGSGVTDTQYF.

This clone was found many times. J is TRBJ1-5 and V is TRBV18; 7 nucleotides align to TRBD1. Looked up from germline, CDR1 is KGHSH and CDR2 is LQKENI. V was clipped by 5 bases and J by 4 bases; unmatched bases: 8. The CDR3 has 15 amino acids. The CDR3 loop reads CASSSTGLDNQPQHF. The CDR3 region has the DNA TGTGCCAGCTCATCGACAGGGCTCGATAATCAGCCCCAGCATTTT. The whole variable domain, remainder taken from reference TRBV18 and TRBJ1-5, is NAGVMQNPRHLVRRRGQEARLRCSPMKGHSHVYWYRQLPEEGLKFMVYLQKENIIDESGMPKERFSAEFPKEGPSILRIQQVVRGDSAAYFCASSSTGLDNQPQHFGDGTRLSIL.

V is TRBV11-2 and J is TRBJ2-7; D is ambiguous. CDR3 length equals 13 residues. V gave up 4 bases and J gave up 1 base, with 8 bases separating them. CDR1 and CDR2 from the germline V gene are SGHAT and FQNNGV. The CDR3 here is CASSSTPSYEQYF. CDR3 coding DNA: TGTGCCAGCAGCTCAACGCCGTCCTACGAGCAGTACTTC.

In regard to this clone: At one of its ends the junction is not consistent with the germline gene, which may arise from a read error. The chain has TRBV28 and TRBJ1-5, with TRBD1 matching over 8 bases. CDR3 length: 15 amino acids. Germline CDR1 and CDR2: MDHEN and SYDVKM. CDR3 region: CASSSRDRQNQPQHF. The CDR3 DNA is TGTGCAAGCAGTTCCCGGGACAGGCAAAATCAGCCCCAGCATTTT.

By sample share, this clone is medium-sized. The CDR3 DNA reads TGTGCCAGCTCCCCGATGGGAGGCCATCGTGGCTACACCTTC. Encoded protein: CASSPMGGHRGYTF. The rearrangement uses TRBV6-1 and TRBJ1-2; D not resolved. The CDR3 runs 14 residues. Trimming removed 8 bases at V and 7 bases at J, with 20 bases between. Germline assignment: CDR1 MNHNS and CDR2 SASEGT.

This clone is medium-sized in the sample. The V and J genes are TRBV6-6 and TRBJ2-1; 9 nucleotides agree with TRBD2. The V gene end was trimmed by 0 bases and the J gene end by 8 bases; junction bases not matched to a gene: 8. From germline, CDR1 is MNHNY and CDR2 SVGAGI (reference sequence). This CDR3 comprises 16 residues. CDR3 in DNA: TGTGCCAGCAGTTACTCGAACGTAGCGGGAGAAGATGAGCAGTTCTTC. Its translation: CASSYSNVAGEDEQFF.

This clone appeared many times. CDR3 DNA: TGTGCCAGCAGTTTAGAGACTAGCGGCTCTAGGGGGGAGCTGTTTTTT. As protein: CASSLETSGSRGELFF. The rearrangement joins TRBV28 to TRBJ2-2, with 9 bases fitting TRBD2. CDR3 size: 16 residues. V shed 2 bases, J shed 8 bases, and the junction held 9 bases outside the gene matches. Germline V lookup: CDR1 MDHEN, CDR2 SYDVKM. The full variable domain, its missing parts supplied by reference TRBV28 and TRBJ2-2, is DVKVTQSSRYLVKRTGEKVFLECVQDMDHENMFWYRQDPGLGLRLIYFSYDVKMKEKGDIPEGYSVSREKKERFSLILESASTNQTSMYLCASSLETSGSRGELFFGEGSRLTVL.

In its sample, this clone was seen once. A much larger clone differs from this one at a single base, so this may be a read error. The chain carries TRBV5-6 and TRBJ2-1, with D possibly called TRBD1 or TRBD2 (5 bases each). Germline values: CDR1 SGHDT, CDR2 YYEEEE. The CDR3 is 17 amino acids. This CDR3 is CASSLGESFLGWNEQFF. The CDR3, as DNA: TGTGCCAGCAGTTTGGGGGAAAGCTTCCTAGGGTGGAATGAGCAGTTCTTC.

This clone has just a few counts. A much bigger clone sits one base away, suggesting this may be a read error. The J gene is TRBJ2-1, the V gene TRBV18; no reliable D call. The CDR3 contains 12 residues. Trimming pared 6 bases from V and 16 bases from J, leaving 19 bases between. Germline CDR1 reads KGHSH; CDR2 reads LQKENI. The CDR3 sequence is CASSRSGQDVFF. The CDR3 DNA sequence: TGTGCCAGCTCCAGGTCCGGGCAGGACGTATTCTTC.

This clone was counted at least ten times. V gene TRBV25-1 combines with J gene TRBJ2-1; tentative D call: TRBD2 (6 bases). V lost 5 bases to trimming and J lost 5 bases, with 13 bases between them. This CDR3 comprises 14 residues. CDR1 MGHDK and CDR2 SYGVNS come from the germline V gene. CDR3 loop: CASSSWEVNNEQFF. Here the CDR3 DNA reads TGTGCCAGCAGTTCATGGGAGGTCAACAATGAGCAGTTCTTC.

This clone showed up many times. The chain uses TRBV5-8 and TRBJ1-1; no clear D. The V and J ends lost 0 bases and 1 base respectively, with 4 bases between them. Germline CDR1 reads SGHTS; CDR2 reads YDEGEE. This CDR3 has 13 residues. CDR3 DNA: TGTGCCAGCAGCTTGGTCCCGAACACTGAAGCTTTCTTT. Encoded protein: CASSLVPNTEAFF.

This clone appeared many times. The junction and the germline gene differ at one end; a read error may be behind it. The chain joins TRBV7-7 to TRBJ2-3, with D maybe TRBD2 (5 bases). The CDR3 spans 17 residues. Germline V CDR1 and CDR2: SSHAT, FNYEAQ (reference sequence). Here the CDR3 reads CASSAPLRAGDDDTQYF. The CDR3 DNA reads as TGTGCTAGCAGCGCCCCCTTGCGGGCCGGAGACGACGATACGCAGTATTTT.

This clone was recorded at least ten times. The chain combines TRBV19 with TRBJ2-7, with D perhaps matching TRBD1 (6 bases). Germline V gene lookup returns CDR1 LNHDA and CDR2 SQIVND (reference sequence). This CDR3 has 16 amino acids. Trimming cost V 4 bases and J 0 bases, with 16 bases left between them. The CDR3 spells CASSRITGSNSYEQYF. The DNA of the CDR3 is TGTGCCAGTAGTAGGATTACAGGGTCGAACTCCTACGAGCAGTACTTC.

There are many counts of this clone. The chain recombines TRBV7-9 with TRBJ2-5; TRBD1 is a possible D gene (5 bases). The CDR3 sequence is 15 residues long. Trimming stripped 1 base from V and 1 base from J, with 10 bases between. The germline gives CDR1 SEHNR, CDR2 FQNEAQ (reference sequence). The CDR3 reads CASSLGAGIQETQYF. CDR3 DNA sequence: TGTGCCAGCAGCTTAGGGGCAGGGATCCAAGAGACCCAGTACTTC. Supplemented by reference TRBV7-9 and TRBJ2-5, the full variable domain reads DTGVSQNPRHKITKRGQNVTFRCDPISEHNRLYWYRQTLGQGPEFLTYFQNEAQLEKSRLLSDRFSAERPKGSFSTLEIQRTEQGDSAMYLCASSLGAGIQETQYFGPGTRLLVL.

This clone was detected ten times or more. The CDR3 DNA is TGCGCCAGCAGCTTGACTAAGGGGGGCTCCTACAATGAGCAGTTCTTC. Translating it yields CASSLTKGGSYNEQFF. The J gene is TRBJ2-1, the V gene TRBV5-1; perhaps D is TRBD1 or TRBD2 (6 bases each). The CDR3 spans 16 residues. V dropped 1 base and J dropped 0 bases, with 11 bases sitting between them. Germline CDR1 and CDR2: SGHRS and YFSETQ.

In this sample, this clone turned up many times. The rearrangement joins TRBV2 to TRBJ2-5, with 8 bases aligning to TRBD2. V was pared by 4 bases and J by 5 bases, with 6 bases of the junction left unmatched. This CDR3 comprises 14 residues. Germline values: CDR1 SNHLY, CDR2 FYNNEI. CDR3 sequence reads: CASSVAGGAETQYF. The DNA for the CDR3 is TGTGCCAGCAGTGTGGCGGGGGGTGCTGAGACCCAGTACTTC.

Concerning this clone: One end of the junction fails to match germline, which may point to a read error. The CDR3 loop reads CASSASRVLNTGAFF. CDR3 nucleotides: TGTGCCAGCAGCGCTAGCCGGGTGTTGAACACTGGAGCTTTCTTT. This rearrangement joins TRBV7-6 to TRBJ1-1; D gene unclear. The germline CDR1 and CDR2 sequences are SGHVS and FNYEAQ. The CDR3 spans 15 residues.

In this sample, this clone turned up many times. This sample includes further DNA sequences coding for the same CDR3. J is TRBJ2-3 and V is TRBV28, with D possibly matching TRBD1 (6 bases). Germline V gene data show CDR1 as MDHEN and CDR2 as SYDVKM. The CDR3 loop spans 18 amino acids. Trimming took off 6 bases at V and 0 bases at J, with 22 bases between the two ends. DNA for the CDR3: TGTGCCAGCAGCTCGCCGAGGGGACAAGGGGGAAGCACAGATACGCAGTATTTT. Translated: CASSSPRGQGGSTDTQYF.

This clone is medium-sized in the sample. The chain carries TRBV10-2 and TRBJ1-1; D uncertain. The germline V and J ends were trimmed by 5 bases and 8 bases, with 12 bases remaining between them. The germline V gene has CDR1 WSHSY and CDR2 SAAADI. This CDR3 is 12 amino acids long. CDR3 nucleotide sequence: TGCGCCAGCAGTCGGGGAGACCAAGAAGCTTTCTTT. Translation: CASSRGDQEAFF.

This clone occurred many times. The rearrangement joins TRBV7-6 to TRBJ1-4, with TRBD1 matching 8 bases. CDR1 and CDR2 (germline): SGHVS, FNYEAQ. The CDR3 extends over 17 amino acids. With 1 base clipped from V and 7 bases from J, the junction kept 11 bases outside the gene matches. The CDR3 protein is CASSLGGSQGAIEKLFF. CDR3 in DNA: TGTGCCAGCAGCTTAGGTGGCTCCCAGGGGGCTATTGAAAAACTGTTTTTT.

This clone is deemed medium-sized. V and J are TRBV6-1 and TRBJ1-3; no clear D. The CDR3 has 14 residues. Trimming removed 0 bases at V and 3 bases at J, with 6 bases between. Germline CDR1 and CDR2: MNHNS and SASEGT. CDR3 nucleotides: TGTGCCAGCAGTGAAGCCTTCCGTGGAAACACCATATATTTT. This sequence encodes CASSEAFRGNTIYF.

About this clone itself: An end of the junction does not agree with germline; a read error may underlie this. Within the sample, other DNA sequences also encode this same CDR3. CDR3 nucleotides: TGCGCCAGCAGCTTGGGTCGGACAGGCTCTGAAGCGTTCTTT. Its translation is CASSLGRTGSEAFF. The gene calls are TRBV5-1 and TRBJ1-1; 7 bases line up with TRBD1. This CDR3 contains 14 residues. The germline V gene has CDR1 SGHRS and CDR2 YFSETQ.

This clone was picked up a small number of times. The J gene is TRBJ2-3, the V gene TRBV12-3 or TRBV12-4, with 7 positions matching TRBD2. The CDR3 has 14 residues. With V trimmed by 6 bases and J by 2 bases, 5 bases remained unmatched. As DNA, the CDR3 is TGTGCCAGCAGCTTACGGGACTACACAGATACGCAGTATTTT. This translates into CASSLRDYTDTQYF.

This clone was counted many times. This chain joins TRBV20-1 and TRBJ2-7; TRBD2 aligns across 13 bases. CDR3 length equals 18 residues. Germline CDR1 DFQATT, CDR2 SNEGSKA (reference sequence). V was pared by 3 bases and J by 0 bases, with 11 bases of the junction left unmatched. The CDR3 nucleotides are TGCAGTGCTAGGTCCGAGACTAGCGGGAGGTGGGACTCCTACGAGCAGTACGTC. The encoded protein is CSARSETSGRWDSYEQYV.

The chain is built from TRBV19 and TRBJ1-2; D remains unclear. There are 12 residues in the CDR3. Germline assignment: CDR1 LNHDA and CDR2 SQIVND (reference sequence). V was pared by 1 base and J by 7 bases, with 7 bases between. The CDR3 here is CASSIVRGGYTF. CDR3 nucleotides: TGTGCCAGTAGTATAGTTCGGGGTGGCTACACCTTC.

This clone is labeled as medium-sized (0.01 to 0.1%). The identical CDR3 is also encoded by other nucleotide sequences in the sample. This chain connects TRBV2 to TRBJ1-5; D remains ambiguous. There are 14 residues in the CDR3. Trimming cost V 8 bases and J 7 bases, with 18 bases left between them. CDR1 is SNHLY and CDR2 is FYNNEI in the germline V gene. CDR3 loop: CASVSGGGRQPQHF. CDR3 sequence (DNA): TGTGCCAGCGTCTCGGGAGGTGGTAGACAGCCCCAGCATTTT.

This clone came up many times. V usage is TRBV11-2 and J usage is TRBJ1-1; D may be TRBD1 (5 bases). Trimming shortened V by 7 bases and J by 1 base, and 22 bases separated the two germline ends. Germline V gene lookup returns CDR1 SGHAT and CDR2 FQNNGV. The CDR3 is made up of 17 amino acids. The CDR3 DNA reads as TGTGCCAGCACCCCCTGGGGCAGGGTTGGGACGAACACTGAAGCTTTCTTT. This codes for CASTPWGRVGTNTEAFF.

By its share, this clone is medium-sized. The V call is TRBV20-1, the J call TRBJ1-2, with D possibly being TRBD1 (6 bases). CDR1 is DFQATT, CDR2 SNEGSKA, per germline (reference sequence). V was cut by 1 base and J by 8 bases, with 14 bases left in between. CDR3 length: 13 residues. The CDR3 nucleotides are TGCAGTGCTAGAGCTACAGGGATGCGCGGCTACACCTTC. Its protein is CSARATGMRGYTF.

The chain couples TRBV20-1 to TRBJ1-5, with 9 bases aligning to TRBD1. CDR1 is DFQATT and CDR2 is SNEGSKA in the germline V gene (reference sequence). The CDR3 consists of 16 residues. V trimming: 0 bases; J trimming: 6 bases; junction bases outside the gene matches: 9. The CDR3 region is CSARDQGTGMFQPQHF. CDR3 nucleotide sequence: TGCAGTGCTAGAGATCAGGGGACAGGGATGTTTCAGCCCCAGCATTTT.